This T cell receptor (beta chain) was found in a study of blood T cell repertoires in COVID-19. In the original workflow: For nucleated cells, counts were estimated from reference gene primer amplification. This table comes from immunoSEQ multiplex PCR, and its TCRdb copy is limited to in-frame clones, with some not included. V, J and clone size are taken as reported in that table, and D and trimming were inferred from the DNA itself. The data hold 200,000 to 250,000 clones, with approximately 85% observed a single time. The CDR3 runs to 13 residues. Germline CDR1 and CDR2: MNHEY and SVGEGT. The germline V and J ends were trimmed by 2 bases and 2 bases, with 7 bases remaining between them.

The sequencing input was peripheral blood. This TCR came from a woman in her 70s with COVID-19, enrolled during active disease. The chain joins TRBV6-2 or TRBV6-3 to TRBJ2-7; maybe TRBD1 (6 bases). CDR3 protein: CASSYGQTYEQYF. In DNA form, the CDR3 reads TGTGCCAGCAGTTACGGACAGACCTACGAGCAGTACTTC.